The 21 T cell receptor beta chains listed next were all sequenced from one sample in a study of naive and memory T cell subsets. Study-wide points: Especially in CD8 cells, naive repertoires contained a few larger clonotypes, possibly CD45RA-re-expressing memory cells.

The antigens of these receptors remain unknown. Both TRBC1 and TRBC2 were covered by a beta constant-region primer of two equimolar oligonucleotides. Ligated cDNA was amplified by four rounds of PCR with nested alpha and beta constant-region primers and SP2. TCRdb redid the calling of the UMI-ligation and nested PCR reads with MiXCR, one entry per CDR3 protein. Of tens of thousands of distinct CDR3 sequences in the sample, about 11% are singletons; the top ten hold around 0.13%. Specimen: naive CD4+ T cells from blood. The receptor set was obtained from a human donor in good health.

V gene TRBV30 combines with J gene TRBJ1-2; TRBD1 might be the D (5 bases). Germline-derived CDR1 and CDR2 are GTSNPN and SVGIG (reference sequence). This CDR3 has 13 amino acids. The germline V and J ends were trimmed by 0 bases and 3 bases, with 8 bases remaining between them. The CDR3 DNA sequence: TGTGCCTGGAGTGTGACAGACTACTATGGCTACACCTTC. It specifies CAWSVTDYYGYTF.

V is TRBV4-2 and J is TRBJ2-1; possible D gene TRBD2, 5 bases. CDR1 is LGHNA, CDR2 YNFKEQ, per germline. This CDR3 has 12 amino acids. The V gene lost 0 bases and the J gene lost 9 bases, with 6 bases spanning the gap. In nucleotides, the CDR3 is TGTGCCAGCAGCCAAGATCGGGGTGAGCAGTTCTTC. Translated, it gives CASSQDRGEQFF.

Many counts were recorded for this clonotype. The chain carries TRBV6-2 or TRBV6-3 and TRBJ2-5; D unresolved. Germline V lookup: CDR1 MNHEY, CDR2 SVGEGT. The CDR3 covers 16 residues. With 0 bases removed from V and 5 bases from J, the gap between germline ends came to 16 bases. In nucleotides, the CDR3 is TGTGCCAGCAGTTACTCCTTAGCATTTAATACGGAGACCCAGTACTTC. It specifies CASSYSLAFNTETQYF.

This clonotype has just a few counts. This CDR3 is CASIRGDKGNYEQYF. CDR3 DNA: TGTGCCAGCATACGGGGGGACAAGGGGAACTACGAGCAGTACTTC. This chain connects TRBV28 to TRBJ2-7; D perhaps matches TRBD2 (7 bases). Germline V gene sequence: CDR1 MDHEN, CDR2 SYDVKM. The V end was cut by 7 bases, the J end by 3 bases, with 19 bases between. The CDR3 has 15 residues. Filled out from reference TRBV28 and TRBJ2-7, the complete variable domain reads DVKVTQSSRYLVKRTGEKVFLECVQDMDHENMFWYRQDPGLGLRLIYFSYDVKMKEKGDIPEGYSVSREKKERFSLILESASTNQTSMYLCASIRGDKGNYEQYFGPGTRLTVT.

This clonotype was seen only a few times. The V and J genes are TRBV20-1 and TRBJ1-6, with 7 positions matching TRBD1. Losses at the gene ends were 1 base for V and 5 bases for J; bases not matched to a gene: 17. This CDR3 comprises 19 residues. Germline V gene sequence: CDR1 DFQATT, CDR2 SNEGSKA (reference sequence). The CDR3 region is CSARVLEAGGYLNNSPLHF. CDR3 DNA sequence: TGCAGTGCTAGAGTCCTCGAGGCAGGGGGATACCTTAATAATTCACCCCTCCACTTT.

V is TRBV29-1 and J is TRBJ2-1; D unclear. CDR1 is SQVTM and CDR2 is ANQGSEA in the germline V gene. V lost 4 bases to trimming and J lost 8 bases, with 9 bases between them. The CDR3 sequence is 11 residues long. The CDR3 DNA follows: TGCAGCGTTGCTGTCTCCCATGAGCAGTTCTTC. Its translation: CSVAVSHEQFF.

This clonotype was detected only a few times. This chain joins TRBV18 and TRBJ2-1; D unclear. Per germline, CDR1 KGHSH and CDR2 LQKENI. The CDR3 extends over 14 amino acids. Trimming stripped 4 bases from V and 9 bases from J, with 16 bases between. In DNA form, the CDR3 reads TGTGCCAGCTCACAGGAGTCCCCGGCCGGTGAGCAGTTCTTC. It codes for CASSQESPAGEQFF.

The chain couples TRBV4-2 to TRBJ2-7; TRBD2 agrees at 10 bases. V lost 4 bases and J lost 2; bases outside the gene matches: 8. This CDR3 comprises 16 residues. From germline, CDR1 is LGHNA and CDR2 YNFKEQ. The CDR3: CASSLEAGGPPYEQYF. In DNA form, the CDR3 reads TGTGCCAGCAGCCTAGAAGCGGGAGGGCCCCCCTACGAGCAGTACTTC.

In DNA form, the CDR3 reads TGCAGTGCTAGAGGGACTAGCGGGAGGTACTACGAGCAGTACTTC. This encodes CSARGTSGRYYEQYF. The chain joins TRBV20-1 to TRBJ2-7, with 14 bases fitting TRBD2. Germline V gene lookup returns CDR1 DFQATT and CDR2 SNEGSKA (reference sequence). The CDR3 consists of 15 residues. V dropped 1 base and J dropped 3; count of bases not matched to a gene: 2.

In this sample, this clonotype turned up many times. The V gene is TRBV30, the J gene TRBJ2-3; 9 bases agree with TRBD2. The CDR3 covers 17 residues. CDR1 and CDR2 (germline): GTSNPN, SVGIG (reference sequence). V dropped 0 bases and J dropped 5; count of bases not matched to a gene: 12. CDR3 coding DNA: TGTGCCTGGAGTGTCAGGTCAAGGGGACTAGCAGGAGATACGCAGTATTTT. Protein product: CAWSVRSRGLAGDTQYF.

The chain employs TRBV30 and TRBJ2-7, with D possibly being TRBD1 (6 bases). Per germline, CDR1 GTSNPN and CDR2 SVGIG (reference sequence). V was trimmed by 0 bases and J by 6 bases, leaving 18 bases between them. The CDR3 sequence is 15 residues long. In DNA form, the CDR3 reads TGTGCCTGGAGTGTACTCGGGACACGGGGCGGCGAGCAGTACTTC. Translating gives CAWSVLGTRGGEQYF. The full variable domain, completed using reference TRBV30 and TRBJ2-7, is SQTIHQWPATLVQPVGSPLSLECTVEGTSNPNLYWYRQAAGRGLQLLFYSVGIGQISSEVPQNLSASRPQDRQFILSSKKLLLSDSGFYLCAWSVLGTRGGEQYFGPGTRLTVT.

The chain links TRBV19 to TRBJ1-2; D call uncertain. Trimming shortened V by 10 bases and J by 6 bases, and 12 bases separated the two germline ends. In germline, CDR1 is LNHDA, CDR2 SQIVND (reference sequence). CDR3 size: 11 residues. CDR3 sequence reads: CATRRGHGYTF. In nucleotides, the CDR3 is TGTGCCACCCGACGGGGTCATGGCTACACCTTC. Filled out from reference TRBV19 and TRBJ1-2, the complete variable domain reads DGGITQSPKYLFRKEGQNVTLSCEQNLNHDAMYWYRQDPGQGLRLIYYSQIVNDFQKGDIAEGYSVSREKKESFPLTVTSAQKNPTAFYLCATRRGHGYTFGSGTRLTVV.

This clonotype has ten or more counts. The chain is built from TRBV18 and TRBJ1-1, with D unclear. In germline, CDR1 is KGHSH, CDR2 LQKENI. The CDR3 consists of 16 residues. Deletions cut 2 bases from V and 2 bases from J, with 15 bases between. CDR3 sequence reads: CASSPAGAYSNTEAFF. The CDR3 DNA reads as TGTGCCAGCTCACCAGCAGGAGCGTATTCTAACACTGAAGCTTTCTTT.

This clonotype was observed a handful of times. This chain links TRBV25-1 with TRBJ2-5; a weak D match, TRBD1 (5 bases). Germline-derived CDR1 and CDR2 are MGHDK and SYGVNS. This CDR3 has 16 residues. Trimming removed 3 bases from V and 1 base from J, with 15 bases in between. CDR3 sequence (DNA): TGTGCCAGCAGTGACGACAGACAATACGGCCAAGAGACCCAGTACTTC. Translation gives CASSDDRQYGQETQYF. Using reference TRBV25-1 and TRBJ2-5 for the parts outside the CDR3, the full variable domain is EADIYQTPRYLVIGTGKKITLECSQTMGHDKMYWYQQDPGMELHLIHYSYGVNSTEKGDLSSESTVSRIRTEHFPLTLESARPSHTSQYLCASSDDRQYGQETQYFGPGTRLLVL.

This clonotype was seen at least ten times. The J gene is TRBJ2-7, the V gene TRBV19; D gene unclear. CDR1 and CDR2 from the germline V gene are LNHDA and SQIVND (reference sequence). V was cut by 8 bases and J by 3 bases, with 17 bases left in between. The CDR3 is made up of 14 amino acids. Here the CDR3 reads CASAFRARNYEQYF. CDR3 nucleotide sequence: TGTGCCAGTGCCTTTCGAGCTCGAAACTACGAGCAGTACTTC.

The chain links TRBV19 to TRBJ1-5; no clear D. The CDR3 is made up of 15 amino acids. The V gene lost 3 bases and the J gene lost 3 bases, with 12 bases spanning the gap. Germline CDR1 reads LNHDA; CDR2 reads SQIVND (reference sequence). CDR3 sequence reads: CASSISSRSNQPQHF. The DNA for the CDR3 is TGTGCCAGTAGTATTTCTTCCAGATCCAATCAGCCCCAGCATTTT.

The CDR3 coding sequence is TGTGCCAGCAGTTCAAGACCAGTAGCTTTCTTT. It is translated as CASSSRPVAFF. The genes are TRBV28 and TRBJ1-1, with D uncertain. This CDR3 region has 11 residues. Germline V gene sequence: CDR1 MDHEN, CDR2 SYDVKM. Trimming stripped 4 bases from V and 10 bases from J, with 10 bases between.

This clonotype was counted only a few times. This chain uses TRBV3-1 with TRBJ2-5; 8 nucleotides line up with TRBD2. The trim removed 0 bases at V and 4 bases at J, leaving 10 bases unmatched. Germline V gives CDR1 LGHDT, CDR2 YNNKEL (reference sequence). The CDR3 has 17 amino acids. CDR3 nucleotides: TGTGCCAGCAGCCAAGATTTCCTAGCGGGTCATGGAGAGACCCAGTACTTC. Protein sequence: CASSQDFLAGHGETQYF.

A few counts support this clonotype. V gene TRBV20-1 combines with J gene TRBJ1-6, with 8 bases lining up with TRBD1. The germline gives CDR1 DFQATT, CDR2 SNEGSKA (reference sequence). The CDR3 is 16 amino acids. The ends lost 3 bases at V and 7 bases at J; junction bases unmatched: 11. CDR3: CSARARGRIGNSPLHF. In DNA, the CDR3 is TGCAGTGCTAGGGCCAGGGGGCGAATAGGAAATTCACCCCTCCACTTT.

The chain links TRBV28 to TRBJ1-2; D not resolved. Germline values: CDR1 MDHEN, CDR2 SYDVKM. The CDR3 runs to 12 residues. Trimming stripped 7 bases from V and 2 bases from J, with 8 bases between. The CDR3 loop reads CASTGVNYGYTF. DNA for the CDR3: TGTGCCAGCACCGGGGTAAACTATGGCTACACCTTC.

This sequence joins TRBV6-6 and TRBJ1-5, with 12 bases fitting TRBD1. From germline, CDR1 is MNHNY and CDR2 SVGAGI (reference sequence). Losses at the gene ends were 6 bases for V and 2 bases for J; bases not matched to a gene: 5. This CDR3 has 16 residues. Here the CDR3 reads CASRGQGALGNQPQHF. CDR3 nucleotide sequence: TGTGCCAGCAGGGGACAGGGGGCGCTGGGCAATCAGCCCCAGCATTTT.